This TCR beta chain was identified in a study of blood T cell repertoires in COVID-19. Profiled with immunoSEQ multiplex PCR; TCRdb holds only in-frame clones, not every one. Among tens of thousands of clones, 70% to 85% were seen once, and the ten largest hold 2.6%. This clone was seen only once. The germline V gene encodes CDR1 GTSNPN and CDR2 SVGIG (reference sequence). The V gene lost 2 bases and the J gene lost 5 bases, with 10 bases spanning the gap. The CDR3 covers 13 residues. The sequencing input was peripheral blood. The sequence derives from a woman aged 55-75 years with acute or convalescent COVID-19. The gene calls are TRBV30 and TRBJ1-5, with D perhaps matching TRBD1 (6 bases). The CDR3 bases are TGTGCCTGGAGTATGAACAGGGATCAGCCCCAGCATTTT. The encoded protein is CAWSMNRDQPQHF.